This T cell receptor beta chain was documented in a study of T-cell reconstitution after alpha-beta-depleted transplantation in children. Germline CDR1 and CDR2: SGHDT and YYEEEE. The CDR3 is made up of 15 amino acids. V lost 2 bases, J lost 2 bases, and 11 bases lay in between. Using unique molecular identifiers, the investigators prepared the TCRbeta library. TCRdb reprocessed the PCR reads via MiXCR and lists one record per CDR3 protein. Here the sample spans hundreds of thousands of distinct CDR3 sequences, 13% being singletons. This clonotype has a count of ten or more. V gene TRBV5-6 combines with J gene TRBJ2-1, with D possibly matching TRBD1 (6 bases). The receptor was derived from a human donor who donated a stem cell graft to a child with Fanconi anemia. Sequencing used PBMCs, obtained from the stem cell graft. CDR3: CASSLQGVAYNEQFF. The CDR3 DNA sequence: TGTGCCAGCAGCTTACAGGGCGTAGCCTACAATGAGCAGTTCTTC.